This T cell receptor beta chain was identified during a study of T cell repertoires in aging, cancer and after chemotherapy. For the study at large: Pre- and post-chemotherapy samples were paired from chronic lymphocytic leukemia patients treated with fludarabine- or bendamustine-based regimens.

Rearranged V-D-J TRB sequences were amplified with a mixed TRB-A/B primer pool. TCRdb used MiXCR to reprocess the multiplex PCR reads, holding one entry per CDR3 protein. In the table there are approximately 4,000 distinct CDR3 sequences, roughly two fifths of which are singletons. The template was genomic DNA from peripheral blood, not RNA. Comment on this clonotype: Antigen unknown.

Findings and limits, study-wide: Loss of evenness, beyond lost richness, contributed to age-related TCR diversity decline in cancer patients.

Germline-derived CDR1 and CDR2 are SGHAT and FQDESV (reference sequence). V shed 1 base and J shed 1 base, with 10 bases lying between them. This CDR3 comprises 15 residues. This chain joins TRBV11-1 and TRBJ2-5; no firm D call. The receptor comes from a human donor with a blood cancer. Sequenced material: blood. The CDR3 loop is CASSLDIQAQETQYF. CDR3 sequence (DNA): TGTGCCAGCAGCTTAGATATCCAGGCCCAAGAGACCCAGTACTTC.